This T cell receptor (beta chain) was sequenced in a study of radiation and T cells in renal cell carcinoma. General study findings and limits: Baseline intratumoral clonotype presence is unknown without pretreatment biopsies.

Described time point: blood 4 weeks post-SBRT, at nephrectomy. Stated treatment: 15 Gy SBRT to primary tumor, nephrectomy 4 weeks later. Serial blood draws occurred at baseline and 2 and 4 weeks post-SBRT. Germline V gene data show CDR1 as PRHDT and CDR2 as FYEKMQ (reference sequence). This CDR3 contains 15 residues. After removal of 5 bases from V and 3 bases from J, the junction contained 8 bases not matched to a gene. This clone was picked up one time. Its antigen is undetermined. Only in-frame clones appear in the TCRdb table, and some are missing; sequencing was by immunoSEQ multiplex PCR. The repertoire has tens of thousands of clones, about nine tenths of them found once; the top ten carry more than 4.5%.

The chain uses TRBV13 and TRBJ2-7, with TRBD1 matching 9 bases. The source is a woman in her 70s with renal cell carcinoma. This specimen was blood, taken from a patient whose treatment included radiotherapy and nephrectomy. The CDR3 nucleotides are TGTGCCAGCAGCGCCACAGGGGGCGCGGTCTACGAGCAGTACTTC. This translates into CASSATGGAVYEQYF.